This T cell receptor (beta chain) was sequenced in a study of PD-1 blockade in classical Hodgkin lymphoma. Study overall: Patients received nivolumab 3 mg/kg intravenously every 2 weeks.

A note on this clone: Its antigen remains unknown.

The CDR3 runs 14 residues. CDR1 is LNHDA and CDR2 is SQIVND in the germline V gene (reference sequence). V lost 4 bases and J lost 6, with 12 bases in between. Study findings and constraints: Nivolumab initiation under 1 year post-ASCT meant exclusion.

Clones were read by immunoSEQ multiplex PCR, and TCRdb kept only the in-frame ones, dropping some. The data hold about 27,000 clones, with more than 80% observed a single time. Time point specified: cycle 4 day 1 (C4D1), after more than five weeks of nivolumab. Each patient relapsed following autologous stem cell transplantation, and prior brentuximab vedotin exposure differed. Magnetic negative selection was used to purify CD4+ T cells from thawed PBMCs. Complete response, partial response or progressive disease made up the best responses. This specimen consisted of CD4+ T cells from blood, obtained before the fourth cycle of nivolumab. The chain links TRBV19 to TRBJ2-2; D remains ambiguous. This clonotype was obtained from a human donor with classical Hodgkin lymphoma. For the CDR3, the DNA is TGTGCCAGTAGTACCCCTGTAATGGCCGGGGAGCTGTTTTTT. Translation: CASSTPVMAGELFF.